This T cell receptor beta chain was found in a study of shared clonotypes between healthy human individuals. Study-wide background: Three plates were used per donor for CD4 naive, three for CD4 memory, two for CD8 naive and one for CD8 memory. The study, taken as a whole, reports: Among donors, the sharing of clonotypes was expected to be influenced by sequencing depth. Clonotypes that were shared across a handful of donors made up around 5% of naive CD4 clonotypes.

This clone was counted once. Its antigen is unknown. Per the original methods: With immunoSEQ giving junction-only sequences and no quality scores, filtering differed. The protocol was immunoSEQ multiplex PCR, while the TCRdb copy is restricted to in-frame clones and leaves out a portion. D and trimming come from the DNA, and the V and J calls and clone size come from that table. The sample consists of roughly 850,000 clones, approximately 96% of them appearing once. Only CD45RO-negative cells positively selected for CCR7 counted as naive CD8 cells, so terminally differentiated effector memory CD45RA+ cells were excluded. The sample was naive CD8+ T cells sorted from blood. The source of this sequence is a man under 40 in good health.

The CDR3 DNA reads TGTGCCAGCAGCGCTCCCCGCCAGAGCTCTGGAAACACCATATATTTT. Translating gives CASSAPRQSSGNTIYF. The chain carries TRBV9 and TRBJ1-3, with unresolved D. CDR1 and CDR2 (germline): SGDLS, YYNGEE. This CDR3 has 16 amino acids. Between the trimmed V and J ends, which lost 3 bases and 0 bases, there was a span of 13 bases.